These 21 T cell receptor beta chains were all obtained from the same sample, sequenced in a study of high-grade serous ovarian cancer treatment subgroups. The protocol was immunoSEQ multiplex PCR, while the TCRdb copy is restricted to in-frame clones and leaves out a portion. This sample has several thousand clones, with 60% to 80% found just once. Tumor samples were obtained before definitive surgery or chemotherapy. The sequenced sample was tumor tissue. The receptor source for this set is a human donor with high-grade serous ovarian cancer.

The gene calls are TRBV13 and TRBJ2-3; TRBD2 aligns across 8 bases. From germline, CDR1 is PRHDT and CDR2 FYEKMQ (reference sequence). The length of the CDR3 is 17 residues. With 5 bases clipped from V and 3 bases from J, the junction kept 13 bases outside the gene matches. Here the CDR3 reads CASSLMARGGGTDTQYF. For the CDR3, the DNA is TGTGCCAGCAGCCTTATGGCCCGGGGGGGCGGAACAGATACGCAGTATTTT.

The V and J genes are TRBV19 and TRBJ2-3; D perhaps matches TRBD2 (6 bases). The V gene's germline CDR1 is LNHDA and CDR2 SQIVND (reference sequence). V was trimmed by 6 bases and J by 4 bases, leaving 14 bases between them. The CDR3 has 14 residues. The CDR3 reads CASREGSSSDTQYF. In nucleotides, the CDR3 is TGTGCCAGTAGGGAGGGTAGCTCCTCAGATACGCAGTATTTT.

This chain connects TRBV2 to TRBJ1-4; D perhaps matches TRBD1 (5 bases). Looked up from germline, CDR1 is SNHLY and CDR2 is FYNNEI. CDR3 size: 14 residues. Trimming shortened V by 6 bases and J by 5 bases, and 13 bases separated the two germline ends. CDR3: CASRRDLGNEKLFF. For the CDR3, the DNA is TGTGCCAGCAGACGGGACCTGGGGAATGAAAAACTGTTTTTT.

V is TRBV27 and J is TRBJ2-3; TRBD1 might be the D (6 bases). Germline V gene data show CDR1 as MNHEY and CDR2 as SMNVEV (reference sequence). Trimming left V 6 bases short and J 1 base short, with 14 bases between. The CDR3 sequence is 15 residues long. Written as DNA, the CDR3 is TGTGCCAGCAGCCTCACTCCAGGGGGCACAGATACGCAGTATTTT. Its protein is CASSLTPGGTDTQYF.

The rearrangement links TRBV4-1 to TRBJ2-5; D is uncertain. The DNA end favors TRBJ2-7, so the J call may be wrong. Germline CDR1 MGHRA, CDR2 YSYEKL. This CDR3 is built from 14 residues. The CDR3 here is CASSQALSSYEQYF. The CDR3 region has the DNA TGCGCCAGCAGCCAGGCACTTAGCTCCTACGAGCAGTACTTC.

This chain links TRBV5-6 with TRBJ2-5; TRBD1 matches at 7 bases. CDR1 SGHDT and CDR2 YYEEEE come from the germline V gene. The CDR3 contains 15 residues. Trimming removed 1 base from V and 1 base from J; junction bases left unmatched: 4. As DNA, the CDR3 is TGTGCCAGCAGCTTGATCCGACAGGGCCAAGAGACCCAGTACTTC. This codes for CASSLIRQGQETQYF.

The chain uses TRBV30 and TRBJ1-6; D gene ambiguous. Germline CDR1 reads GTSNPN; CDR2 reads SVGIG (reference sequence). Trimming took 0 bases from V and 5 from J, leaving 17 bases between them. This CDR3 is built from 17 residues. The CDR3 region has the DNA TGTGCCTGGAGTGTAGGAGATTGGCAACCAAATAATTCACCCCTCCACTTT. Encoded protein: CAWSVGDWQPNNSPLHF.

This clone has only a few counts. The chain links TRBV5-1 to TRBJ2-7, with 7 bases identical to TRBD1. V was clipped by 5 bases and J by 5 bases; unmatched bases: 4. This CDR3 is built from 12 residues. Per the germline V gene, CDR1 is SGHRS and CDR2 is YFSETQ. The CDR3 loop reads CASRGQSNEQYF. The CDR3 bases are TGCGCCAGCAGGGGACAGTCGAACGAGCAGTACTTC.

The sample holds one count of this clone. This chain joins TRBV6-1 and TRBJ2-7, with D hard to call. V gave up 1 base and J gave up 3 bases, with 13 bases separating them. The CDR3 totals 15 residues. Looked up from germline, CDR1 is MNHNS and CDR2 is SASEGT. As DNA, the CDR3 is TGTGCCAGCAGTGAAGTTACAAGGAGACACTACGAGCAGTACTTC. This codes for CASSEVTRRHYEQYF.

This rearrangement joins TRBV10-3 to TRBJ1-6; 11 bases map to TRBD1. The CDR3 covers 16 residues. The germline V gene encodes CDR1 ENHRY and CDR2 SYGVKD. V shed 3 bases, J shed 5 bases, and the junction held 3 bases outside the gene matches. The CDR3 DNA reads TGTGCCATCAGTGATCCGGGACAGGGGGATAATTCACCCCTCCACTTT. Its protein product is CAISDPGQGDNSPLHF.

The chain employs TRBV10-3 and TRBJ2-3; TRBD2 is a possible D gene (5 bases). Per the germline V gene, CDR1 is ENHRY and CDR2 is SYGVKD. CDR3 length: 17 residues. V lost 0 bases and J lost 1, with 14 bases in between. This CDR3 is CAISESPRVAGTDTQYF. CDR3 nucleotides: TGTGCCATCAGTGAGTCGCCGAGGGTTGCGGGCACAGATACGCAGTATTTT.

This clone was seen a handful of times. V gene TRBV29-1 combines with J gene TRBJ1-2; 7 positions agree with TRBD1. Germline V lookup: CDR1 SQVTM, CDR2 ANQGSEA. V lost 4 bases to trimming and J lost 0 bases; unmatched junction nucleotides: 17. The CDR3 spans 18 residues. The CDR3 here is CSVGVRTPRQGANYGYTF. Here the CDR3 DNA reads TGCAGCGTTGGGGTCCGAACCCCAAGACAGGGCGCTAACTATGGCTACACCTTC. Full variable domain (rest looked up from reference TRBV29-1 and TRBJ1-2): SAVISQKPSRDICQRGTSLTIQCQVDSQVTMMFWYRQQPGQSLTLIATANQGSEATYESGFVIDKFPISRPNLTFSTLTVSNMSPEDSSIYLCSVGVRTPRQGANYGYTFGSGTRLTVV.

The chain links TRBV19 to TRBJ2-2; weak D call: TRBD1 (5 bases). Trimming left V 3 bases short and J 4 bases short, with 9 bases between. Germline V CDR1 and CDR2: LNHDA, SQIVND (reference sequence). The CDR3 extends over 14 amino acids. CDR3 in amino acids: CASSITGRTGELFF. DNA of the CDR3: TGTGCCAGTAGTATTACAGGCCGCACCGGGGAGCTGTTTTTT.

The J gene is TRBJ1-2, the V gene TRBV6-4; TRBD1 agrees at 8 bases. After removal of 2 bases from V and 8 bases from J, the junction contained 19 bases not matched to a gene. Germline loops: CDR1 MRHNA, CDR2 SNTAGT. The CDR3 consists of 18 residues. CDR3 nucleotide sequence: TGTGCCAGCAGTGACGGGACCCCGGGACAGGATGAGTGGTACGGCTACACCTTC. It is translated as CASSDGTPGQDEWYGYTF.

This clone qualifies as medium-sized. The chain combines TRBV11-2 with TRBJ2-5; TRBD1 might be the D (5 bases). CDR3 length equals 14 residues. Per germline, CDR1 SGHAT and CDR2 FQNNGV. The germline V and J ends were trimmed by 0 bases and 7 bases, with 12 bases remaining between them. CDR3 sequence reads: CASSLEAGPRTQYF. In DNA, the CDR3 is TGTGCCAGCAGCTTAGAGGCAGGGCCCCGGACCCAGTACTTC. Together with reference TRBV11-2 and TRBJ2-5, the CDR3 gives the full variable domain: EAGVAQSPRYKIIEKRQSVAFWCNPISGHATLYWYQQILGQGPKLLIQFQNNGVVDDSQLPKDRFSAERLKGVDSTLKIQPAKLEDSAVYLCASSLEAGPRTQYFGPGTRLLVL.

The chain uses TRBV5-1 and TRBJ1-1; a weak D match, TRBD1 (5 bases). The CDR3 spans 13 residues. The ends were cut back, 5 bases at V and 3 bases at J, with 11 bases in the middle. Germline V gene sequence: CDR1 SGHRS, CDR2 YFSETQ. The CDR3 reads CASRTGGDTEAFF. CDR3 nucleotide sequence: TGCGCCAGCAGAACAGGAGGAGACACTGAAGCTTTCTTT.

V usage is TRBV7-2 and J usage is TRBJ1-6, with 7 bases identical to TRBD1. Germline V lookup: CDR1 SGHTA, CDR2 FQGNSA. V gave up 2 bases and J gave up 8 bases; unmatched junction bases: 15. The CDR3 consists of 18 residues. CDR3 in amino acids: CASSLSLQRGLVDSPLHF. Here the CDR3 DNA reads TGTGCCAGCAGCTTATCCCTCCAGAGGGGGCTCGTTGATTCACCCCTCCACTTT.

This clone was observed a single time. This chain joins TRBV5-1 and TRBJ2-2; tentatively, D is TRBD2 (6 bases). The CDR3 has 16 amino acids. Trimming left V 5 bases short and J 1 base short, with 15 bases between. Germline CDR1 is SGHRS and CDR2 is YFSETQ. CDR3 coding DNA: TGCGCCAGCAGTCCTTTTGGAGGGGTGAACACCGGGGAGCTGTTTTTT. Translation: CASSPFGGVNTGELFF.

The chain has TRBV4-3 and TRBJ2-1; maybe TRBD1 (5 bases). The CDR3 is 16 amino acids. V lost 4 bases and J lost 9, with 22 bases in between. Germline CDR1 LGHNA, CDR2 YSLEER. The CDR3 here is CASSPAGWASNPEQFF. The CDR3 bases are TGCGCCAGCAGCCCGGCAGGGTGGGCCAGCAATCCTGAGCAGTTCTTC.

This clone showed up just once. The genes are TRBV5-1 and TRBJ2-3; 14 bases map to TRBD2. The CDR3 has 17 residues. Germline CDR1 and CDR2: SGHRS and YFSETQ. V trimming: 2 bases; J trimming: 3 bases; junction bases outside the gene matches: 5. CDR3 DNA sequence: TGCGCCAGCAGCTTAGGACTAGCGGGGGGTCGGACAGATACGCAGTATTTT. It codes for CASSLGLAGGRTDTQYF.

This rearrangement joins TRBV11-2 to TRBJ2-6; weak D call: TRBD2 (6 bases). The CDR3 runs to 15 residues. CDR1 and CDR2 (germline): SGHAT, FQNNGV. Trimming removed 3 bases from V and 0 bases from J, with 6 bases in between. The CDR3 here is CASSFGSSGANVLTF. The CDR3 region has the DNA TGTGCCAGCAGCTTCGGGAGCTCTGGGGCCAACGTCCTGACTTTC.